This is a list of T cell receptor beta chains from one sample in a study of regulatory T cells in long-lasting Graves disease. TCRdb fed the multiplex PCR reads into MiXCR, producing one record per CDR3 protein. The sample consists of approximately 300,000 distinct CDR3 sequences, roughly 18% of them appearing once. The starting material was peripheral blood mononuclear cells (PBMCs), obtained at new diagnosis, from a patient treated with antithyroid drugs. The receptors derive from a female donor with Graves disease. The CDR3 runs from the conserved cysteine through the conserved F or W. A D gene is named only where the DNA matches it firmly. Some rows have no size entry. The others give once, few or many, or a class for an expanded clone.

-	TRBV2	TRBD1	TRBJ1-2	TGTGCCAGCAGGCCGCGGACAGGAACTAACTATGGCTACACCTTC	CASRPRTGTNYGYTF
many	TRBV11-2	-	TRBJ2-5	TGTGCCAGCAGCTTATGGGGCACTGGGCCCGAGGGAGAGACCCAGTACTTC	CASSLWGTGPEGETQYF
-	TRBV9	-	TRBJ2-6	TGTGCCAGCAGCGTAGGGCGGTCTAGCTCTGGGGCCAACGTCCTGACTTTC	CASSVGRSSSGANVLTF
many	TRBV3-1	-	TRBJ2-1	TGTGCCAGCAGCTCTACTGAGCGACCCTACAATGAGCAGTTCTTC	CASSSTERPYNEQFF
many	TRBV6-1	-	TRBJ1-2	TGTGCCAGCACGCAGGGGTTCGGCTATGGCTACACCTTC	CASTQGFGYGYTF
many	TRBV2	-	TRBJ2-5	TGTGCCAGCACTCGAGATAAAACAAGTGAGACCCAGTACTTC	CASTRDKTSETQYF
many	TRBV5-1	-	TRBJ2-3	TGCGCCAGCAGCTTGTTACAGGGTGGAGATACGCAGTATTTT	CASSLLQGGDTQYF
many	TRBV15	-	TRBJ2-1	TGTGCCACCAGCAGAGATCCGGTAGATGAGCAGTTCTTC	CATSRDPVDEQFF
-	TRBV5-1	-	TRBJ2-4	TGCGCCAGCAGCGAAAATCAGGGTGGGTGGGCCAAAAACATTCAGTACTTC	CASSENQGGWAKNIQYF
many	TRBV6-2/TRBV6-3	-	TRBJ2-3	TGTGCCAGCAGCCCTCCGGGACTCGGCGGGAATACGCAGTATTTT	CASSPPGLGGNTQYF
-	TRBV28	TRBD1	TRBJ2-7	TGTGCCAGCAGTTTGGAGGCAGGGGGCTTAAACGAGCAGTACTTC	CASSLEAGGLNEQYF
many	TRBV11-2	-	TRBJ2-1	TGTGCCAGCAGCCCCCCCGGAGCAGCAGGGTGGGAGCAGTTCTTC	CASSPPGAAGWEQFF
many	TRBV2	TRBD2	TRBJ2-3	TGTGCCAGCTCTGGACTAGCGGGAAGCACAGATACGCAGTATTTT	CASSGLAGSTDTQYF
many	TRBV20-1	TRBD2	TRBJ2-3	TGCAGTGCGCCGAGAGGGACTAGCGGGAGATGGGATACGCAGTATTTT	CSAPRGTSGRWDTQYF
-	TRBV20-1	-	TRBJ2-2	TGCAGTGCTAGAGTGAGTAGGACCGGGGAGCTGTTTTTT	CSARVSRTGELFF
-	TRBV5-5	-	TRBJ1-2	TGTGCCAGCAGCTTGTCCCAAACGGGGGCGTATGGCTACACCTTC	CASSLSQTGAYGYTF
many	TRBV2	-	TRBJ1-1	TGTGCCAGCAGTGAAGCTTGGCAACCTTTGAGAAACACTGAAGCTTTCTTT	CASSEAWQPLRNTEAFF
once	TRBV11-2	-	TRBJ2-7	-	CASSLHWARGSYEHYF
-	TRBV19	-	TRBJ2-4	TGTGCCAGTAGTACAACCTGGCAAGAGCCGTACTTC	CASSTTWQEPYF
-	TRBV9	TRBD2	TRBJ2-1	TGTGCCAGCAGCCCCAGGGGCGGGAGGGAAGGTGGTGAGCAGTTCTTC	CASSPRGGREGGEQFF
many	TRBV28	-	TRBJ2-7	TGTGCCAGCAGACACTCCTACGAGCAGTACTTC	CASRHSYEQYF
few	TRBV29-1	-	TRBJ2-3	TGCAGCGACACGGGGACTAGCACAGATACGCAGTATTTT	CSDTGTSTDTQYF
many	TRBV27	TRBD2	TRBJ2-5	TGTGCCAGCACCACGGGACTAGCGGGAGGGATGGAGACCCAGTACTTC	CASTTGLAGGMETQYF
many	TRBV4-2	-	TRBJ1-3	TGTGCCAGCAGCCAAGTGGCTGAGAGGAGAAACACCATATATTTT	CASSQVAERRNTIYF
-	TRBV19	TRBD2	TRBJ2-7	TGTGCCAGTAGTCCAGGGACTAGCGTACCCTACGAGCAGTACTTC	CASSPGTSVPYEQYF
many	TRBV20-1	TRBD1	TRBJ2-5	TGCAGTGCCTTTCCTCCGCGGGACAGGGGACGAGAGACCCAGTACTTC	CSAFPPRDRGRETQYF
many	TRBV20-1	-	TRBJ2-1	TGCAGTGCTAGTGCCGGGGCGGGCACCTACAATGAGCAGTTCTTC	CSASAGAGTYNEQFF
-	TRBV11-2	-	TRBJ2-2	TGTGCCAGCAGCGGGGACTGGTCCACCGGGGAGCTGTTTTTT	CASSGDWSTGELFF
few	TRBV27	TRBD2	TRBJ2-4	TGTGCCAGCAATGAAGCTAGCGGGAGCATAATAGCCAAAAACATTCAGTACTTC	CASNEASGSIIAKNIQYF
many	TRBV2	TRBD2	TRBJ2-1	TGTGCCAGCAGTGGGGGACTAGCGGGACCGCAGTTCTTC	CASSGGLAGPQFF
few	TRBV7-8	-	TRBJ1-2	TGTGCCAGCAGCTTCGTGGGGGTCGACTATGGCTACACCTTC	CASSFVGVDYGYTF
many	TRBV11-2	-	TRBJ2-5	TGTGCCAGCAGCTTAGTCTTGGGGGACCAAGAGACCCAGTACTTC	CASSLVLGDQETQYF